This TCR beta chain was recovered during a study of T cells in Graves' hyperthyroidism and ophthalmopathy. Study-wide results and caveats: For ophthalmopathy, model prediction preceded onset by a median about 6.2 months.

This CDR3 region has 13 residues. Amplified regions were TCR beta CDR3 sequences from RNA transcripts. TCR CDR3 regions were first amplified by RT-PCR with HTBI primers. TCRdb independently ran MiXCR on the multiplex PCR reads; one entry per CDR3 protein. The sample records roughly 500,000 distinct CDR3 sequences, over 35% being singletons. For this clonotype: Its antigen is unidentified. One end of the junction is discordant with germline, which a read error may explain.

The clonotype originates from an adult woman with Graves' disease, either hyperthyroidism or ophthalmopathy (not recorded which). Sequenced: peripheral blood or thyroid tissue (not recorded which). This sequence joins TRBV12-3 or TRBV12-4 and TRBJ2-6; D gene uncertain. CDR3 residues: CANSMAGANVLTF. CDR3 bases: TGTGCCAACAGTATGGCTGGGGCCAACGTCCTGACTTTC.